This T cell receptor beta chain stems from a study of blood T cell repertoires in COVID-19. About the study: T cells, B-cell-depleted T cells, or PBMCs provided the cDNA or gDNA that served as material.

Original processing notes: Scientists estimated how many nucleated cells there were by amplifying reference gene primers. Sequencing used immunoSEQ multiplex PCR; TCRdb keeps in-frame clones, though not all of them. That table gives V, J and clone size, and the DNA gave D and trimming. Here the sample spans about 350,000 clones, more than 75% being singletons. Grouping used clinical history reported by participants in a survey and questionnaire. The CDR3 totals 13 residues. V was pared by 1 base and J by 6 bases, with 8 bases between. Germline V gene sequence: CDR1 SGHNT, CDR2 YYREEE (reference sequence).

Sequenced sample: PBMCs or T cells enriched from blood (not recorded which). The chain uses TRBV5-4 and TRBJ2-1; D is possibly TRBD1 (6 bases). This sequence was found in a woman in her twenties or thirties who had recovered from COVID-19. The CDR3 loop reads CASSLNRANEQFF. In DNA form, the CDR3 reads TGTGCCAGCAGCTTGAACAGGGCCAATGAGCAGTTCTTC.